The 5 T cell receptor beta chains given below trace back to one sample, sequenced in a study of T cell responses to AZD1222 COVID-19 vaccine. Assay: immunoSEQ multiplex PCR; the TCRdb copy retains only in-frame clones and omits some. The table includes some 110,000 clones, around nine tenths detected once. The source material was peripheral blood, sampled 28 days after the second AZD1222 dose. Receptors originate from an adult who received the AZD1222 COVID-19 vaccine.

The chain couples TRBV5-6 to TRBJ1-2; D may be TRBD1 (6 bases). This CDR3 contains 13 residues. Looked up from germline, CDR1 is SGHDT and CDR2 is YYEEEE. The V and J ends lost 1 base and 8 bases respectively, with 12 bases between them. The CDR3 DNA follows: TGTGCCAGCAGCTTGTTGGCAGGGGAGGGCTACACCTTC. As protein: CASSLLAGEGYTF.

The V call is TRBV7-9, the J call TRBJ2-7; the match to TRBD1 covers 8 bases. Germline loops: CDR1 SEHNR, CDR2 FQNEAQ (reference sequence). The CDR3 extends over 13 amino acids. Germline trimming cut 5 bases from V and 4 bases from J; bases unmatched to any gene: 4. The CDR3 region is CASSKTGAYEQYF. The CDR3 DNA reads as TGTGCCAGCAGCAAGACAGGGGCGTACGAGCAGTACTTC.

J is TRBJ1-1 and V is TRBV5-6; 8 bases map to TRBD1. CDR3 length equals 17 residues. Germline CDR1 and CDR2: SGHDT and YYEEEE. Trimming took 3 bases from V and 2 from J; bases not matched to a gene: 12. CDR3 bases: TGTGCCAGCAGCTGGGGTGGACAGGGATCAGGAAACACTGAAGCTTTCTTT. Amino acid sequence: CASSWGGQGSGNTEAFF.

The CDR3 bases are TGTGCCAGCTCACCGGATAACAGCTACGAGCAGTACTTC. It specifies CASSPDNSYEQYF. V usage is TRBV18 and J usage is TRBJ2-7, with D unclear. V gave up 3 bases and J gave up 3 bases, with 9 bases separating them. CDR1 and CDR2 from the germline V gene are KGHSH and LQKENI. The CDR3 is 13 residues long.

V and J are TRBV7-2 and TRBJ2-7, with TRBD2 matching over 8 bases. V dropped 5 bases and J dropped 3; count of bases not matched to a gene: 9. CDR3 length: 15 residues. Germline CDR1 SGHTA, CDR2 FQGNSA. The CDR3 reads CASSASGTRGYEQYF. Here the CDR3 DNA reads TGTGCCAGCAGCGCATCCGGGACTAGAGGCTACGAGCAGTACTTC.